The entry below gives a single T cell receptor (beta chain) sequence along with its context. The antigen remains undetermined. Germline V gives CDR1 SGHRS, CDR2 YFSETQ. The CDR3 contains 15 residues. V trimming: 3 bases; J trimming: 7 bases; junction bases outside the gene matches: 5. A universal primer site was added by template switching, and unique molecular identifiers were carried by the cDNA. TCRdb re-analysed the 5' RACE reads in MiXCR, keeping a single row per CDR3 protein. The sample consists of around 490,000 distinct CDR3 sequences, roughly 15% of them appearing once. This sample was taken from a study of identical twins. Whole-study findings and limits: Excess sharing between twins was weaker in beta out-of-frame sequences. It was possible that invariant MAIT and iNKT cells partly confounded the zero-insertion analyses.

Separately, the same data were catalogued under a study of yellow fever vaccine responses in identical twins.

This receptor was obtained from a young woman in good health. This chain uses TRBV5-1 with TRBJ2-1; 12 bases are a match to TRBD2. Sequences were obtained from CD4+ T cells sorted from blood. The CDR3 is CASSSPGLAGNEQFF. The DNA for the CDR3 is TGCGCCAGCAGCTCACCTGGACTAGCGGGAAATGAGCAGTTCTTC.